These 27 T cell receptor beta chains originate from one sample sequenced in a study of blood T cells in healthy people across ages. The second PCR ran 7 to 11 cycles with a sample-barcoded 5' primer and J-beta primers. TCRdb fed the 5' RACE reads into MiXCR, producing one record per CDR3 protein. This sample has fewer than 1,200,000 distinct CDR3 sequences, with about 25% found just once. These data also formed part of another study, on T cells of mothers and their children.

The sample taken for sequencing was blood. The receptors were gathered from a girl aged 2 to 9 in good health.

This clonotype has just a few counts. This chain connects TRBV7-2 to TRBJ1-1; 7 positions agree with TRBD1. J gave up 3 bases and V 6 bases, and 7 bases lay outside the gene matches. Germline V gene lookup returns CDR1 SGHTA and CDR2 FQGNSA. The CDR3 has 14 residues. CDR3 in DNA: TGTGCCAGCAGGCCGGGACAGCTGGACACTGAAGCTTTCTTT. Its translation: CASRPGQLDTEAFF.

This clonotype has only a few counts. The V and J genes are TRBV10-3 and TRBJ2-1; D not certain. With 6 bases removed from V and 5 bases from J, the gap between germline ends came to 11 bases. The CDR3 spans 13 residues. CDR1 ENHRY and CDR2 SYGVKD come from the germline V gene. The CDR3 DNA is TGTGCCATCAGCCCAGGCTTGAACAATGAGCAGTTCTTC. Amino acid sequence: CAISPGLNNEQFF.

The chain carries TRBV7-6 and TRBJ2-1; 9 nucleotides match TRBD2. J was trimmed by 8 bases and V by 3 bases; bases with no gene match: 2. From germline, CDR1 is SGHVS and CDR2 FNYEAQ. The CDR3 length is 13 residues. The CDR3 DNA is TGTGCCAGCAGCTTTAGCGGGAGTGATGAGCAGTTCTTC. Amino acids: CASSFSGSDEQFF.

This clonotype turned up a few times. The rearrangement uses TRBV12-3 or TRBV12-4 and TRBJ2-1; maybe TRBD2 (5 bases). The J call may be faulty, since TRBJ2-7 better matches the DNA end. This CDR3 region has 13 residues. The DNA for the CDR3 is TGTGCCAGCAGTTTTTCCGATACTAGTAGACAGTACTTC. Translated: CASSFSDTSRQYF.

This clonotype was picked up a small number of times. The gene calls are TRBV6-2 or TRBV6-3 and TRBJ1-1; D unclear. The V end was cut by 2 bases, the J end by 3 bases, with 22 bases between. Germline V lookup: CDR1 MNHEY, CDR2 SVGEGT. This CDR3 is 18 amino acids long. The CDR3 region has the DNA TGTGCCAGCAGTTACACCATCCACGAACGGGTTCGGGACACTGAAGCTTTCTTT. It codes for CASSYTIHERVRDTEAFF.

This clonotype was picked up a small number of times. The chain uses TRBV12-3 or TRBV12-4 and TRBJ1-2; tentative D call: TRBD1 (6 bases). Trimming cost V 6 bases and J 8 bases, with 16 bases left between them. CDR3 size: 13 residues. The CDR3 nucleotides are TGTGCCAGCAGCGCTACAGGGAGAGGAGGCTACACCTTC. It yields the protein CASSATGRGGYTF.

This clonotype appeared a single time. The chain links TRBV6-1 to TRBJ2-5; a weak D match, TRBD2 (5 bases). The CDR3 is 15 amino acids. The V gene's germline CDR1 is MNHNS and CDR2 SASEGT. The ends were cut back, 10 bases at V and 0 bases at J, with 18 bases in the middle. The CDR3 nucleotides read TGTGCCACCCGGGGTAGACCTTCGGACCAAGAGACCCAGTACTTC. Translation: CATRGRPSDQETQYF.

This clonotype was seen a handful of times. V and J are TRBV11-2 and TRBJ1-1; D unresolved. Per germline, CDR1 SGHAT and CDR2 FQNNGV. The CDR3 is 14 residues long. V was cut by 7 bases and J by 1 base, with 13 bases left in between. CDR3 sequence reads: CASTLDTGNTEAFF. For the CDR3, the DNA is TGTGCCAGCACTTTAGACACCGGGAACACTGAAGCTTTCTTT.

V and J are TRBV6-5 and TRBJ2-7, with D maybe TRBD1 (5 bases). Trimming stripped 0 bases from V and 1 base from J, with 13 bases between. The CDR3 length is 16 residues. Germline values: CDR1 MNHEY, CDR2 SVGAGI. This chain's CDR3 is CASSYSDDSRSYEQYF. CDR3 DNA sequence: TGTGCCAGCAGTTACTCGGACGACAGCCGTTCCTACGAGCAGTACTTC.

For the CDR3, the DNA is TGTGCCATCGGGACTAGCGACACAGATACGCAGTATTTT. Protein sequence: CAIGTSDTDTQYF. The chain employs TRBV10-3 and TRBJ2-3; 10 nucleotides match TRBD2. The V gene end was trimmed by 8 bases and the J gene end by 2 bases; junction bases not matched to a gene: 1. Germline lookup yields CDR1 ENHRY and CDR2 SYGVKD. The CDR3 loop spans 13 amino acids.

This clonotype came up a few times. The rearrangement joins TRBV4-2 to TRBJ1-6; no definite D call. Trimming cost V 3 bases and J 14 bases, with 8 bases left between them. The CDR3 loop spans 11 amino acids. Per germline, CDR1 LGHNA and CDR2 YNFKEQ. CDR3 sequence (DNA): TGTGCCAGCAGCCAGGACGGGGCCCTCCACTTT. Its protein is CASSQDGALHF.

This clonotype was observed a handful of times. The genes are TRBV11-2 and TRBJ1-1; D is perhaps TRBD1 (5 bases). The germline V gene encodes CDR1 SGHAT and CDR2 FQNNGV. The CDR3 runs to 15 residues. Trimming pared 1 base from V and 3 bases from J, leaving 12 bases between. In DNA, the CDR3 is TGTGCCAGCAGCTTAGCGAGTTGGGGGGACACTGAAGCTTTCTTT. Its translation is CASSLASWGDTEAFF.

This clonotype was detected only a few times. The chain recombines TRBV20-1 with TRBJ1-3; no clear D. CDR3 length equals 16 residues. The ends were cut back, 6 bases at V and 1 base at J, with 19 bases in the middle. Germline V gene sequence: CDR1 DFQATT, CDR2 SNEGSKA (reference sequence). CDR3 in amino acids: CSAISLPWGSGNTIYF. CDR3 in DNA: TGCAGTGCCATATCGCTACCCTGGGGATCTGGAAACACCATATATTTT.

J is TRBJ2-1 and V is TRBV7-9; D gene ambiguous. V was clipped by 0 bases and J by 9 bases, with 12 bases between them. Germline CDR1 and CDR2: SEHNR and FQNEAQ (reference sequence). The CDR3 extends over 14 amino acids. The CDR3 sequence: CASSLAGPMGEQFF. The CDR3 bases are TGTGCCAGCAGCTTAGCCGGGCCGATGGGTGAGCAGTTCTTC.

Remarks on this clonotype: Its ends do not fully match the called genes, so a read error is possible. The chain joins TRBV10-3 to TRBJ1-2; D remains ambiguous. Germline-derived CDR1 and CDR2 are ENHRY and SYGVKD. The CDR3 length is 14 residues. CDR3 sequence (DNA): TGTGCTATCAGTGCCCTGGAGAACTACGGAGGCTACACCTTC. Translated, it gives CAISALENYGGYTF.

This clonotype turned up a few times. This chain connects TRBV18 to TRBJ2-1; no clear D. The DNA end is more similar to TRBJ2-5, so the J call may be wrong. CDR3 length: 14 residues. Germline loops: CDR1 KGHSH, CDR2 LQKENI. The CDR3 loop reads CASSLLPSQETQYF. CDR3 sequence (DNA): TGTGCCAGCTCACTCCTCCCGAGTCAAGAGACCCAGTACTTC.

V and J are TRBV27 and TRBJ2-5, with D possibly being TRBD1 or TRBD2 (5 bases each). The DNA end favors TRBJ2-1, so the J call may be wrong. The CDR3 consists of 16 residues. Germline V gene sequence: CDR1 MNHEY, CDR2 SMNVEV (reference sequence). As DNA, the CDR3 is TGTGCCAGCACCAAATCCGGGGCCCCTCCAAACAATGAGCAGTTCTTC. Encoded protein: CASTKSGAPPNNEQFF.

In this sample, this clonotype turned up a few times. The gene calls are TRBV2 and TRBJ2-5; D may be TRBD2 (5 bases). The DNA end lines up better with TRBJ2-7; the J call may be wrong. The CDR3 runs to 16 residues. From germline, CDR1 is SNHLY and CDR2 FYNNEI. CDR3 coding DNA: TGTGCCAGCGATCGAATGGGAACAAGAGGGCCCTACGAGCAGTACTTC. It codes for CASDRMGTRGPYEQYF.

This sequence joins TRBV4-2 and TRBJ2-7, with D perhaps matching TRBD2 (6 bases). Germline V CDR1 and CDR2: LGHNA, YNFKEQ. Trimming cost V 0 bases and J 6 bases, with 15 bases left between them. The CDR3 consists of 15 residues. Here the CDR3 DNA reads TGTGCCAGCAGCCAAGATAGGCGGGGAGCGGGCGAGCAGTACTTC. Translated: CASSQDRRGAGEQYF.

The gene calls are TRBV7-8 and TRBJ1-1; D gene uncertain. V was shortened by 1 base and J by 5 bases, with 23 bases between the two germline ends. The germline V gene encodes CDR1 SGHVS and CDR2 FQNEAQ. The CDR3 loop spans 18 amino acids. This chain's CDR3 is CASSLVHLVGSGGTEAFF. The CDR3 DNA follows: TGTGCCAGCAGCTTAGTTCACCTGGTAGGGTCCGGAGGGACTGAAGCTTTCTTT.

This clonotype was picked up many times. V usage is TRBV6-5 and J usage is TRBJ2-7; D perhaps matches TRBD1 (6 bases). Germline V gives CDR1 MNHEY, CDR2 SVGAGI. V was shortened by 5 bases and J by 0 bases, with 11 bases between the two germline ends. CDR3 length equals 14 residues. In DNA form, the CDR3 reads TGTGCCAGCAGTCGGACAGCGAGCTCCTACGAGCAGTACTTC. It specifies CASSRTASSYEQYF.

V and J are TRBV4-1 and TRBJ1-1, with a weak D call TRBD1 (5 bases). With 0 bases removed from V and 5 bases from J, the gap between germline ends came to 13 bases. The CDR3 length is 15 residues. Germline assignment: CDR1 MGHRA and CDR2 YSYEKL. The CDR3 loop reads CASSQESGTGTEAFF. The CDR3 DNA follows: TGCGCCAGCAGCCAAGAGTCAGGGACGGGAACTGAAGCTTTCTTT.

This clonotype appeared a single time. The chain employs TRBV12-3 or TRBV12-4 and TRBJ2-5; 10 bases align to TRBD1. With the DNA end fitting TRBJ2-7 better, the J assignment may be wrong. The CDR3 spans 14 residues. The CDR3 region has the DNA TGTGCCAGCAGGGACAGGGGGAAAGCCTACGAGCAGTACTTC. Its translation: CASRDRGKAYEQYF.

The V call is TRBV20-1, the J call TRBJ2-3; maybe TRBD1 (5 bases). Trimming shortened V by 6 bases and J by 0 bases, and 13 bases separated the two germline ends. The germline V gene has CDR1 DFQATT and CDR2 SNEGSKA (reference sequence). The CDR3 length is 14 residues. CDR3 DNA: TGCAGTGCCCCAGGGCGGATTAGCACAGATACGCAGTATTTT. Amino acids: CSAPGRISTDTQYF.

This clonotype was observed a few times. The chain is built from TRBV20-1 and TRBJ2-5; D is ambiguous. This CDR3 comprises 12 residues. V lost 3 bases and J lost 3, with 8 bases in between. Germline CDR1 is DFQATT and CDR2 is SNEGSKA (reference sequence). The CDR3 is CSASQEEETQYF. The CDR3 coding sequence is TGCAGTGCTAGTCAAGAGGAAGAGACCCAGTACTTC.

A remark on this clonotype: One end of the junction is discordant with germline, which a read error may explain. The chain couples TRBV20-1 to TRBJ2-2, with D perhaps TRBD2 (5 bases). This CDR3 contains 13 residues. Germline values: CDR1 DFQATT, CDR2 SNEGSKA (reference sequence). Written as DNA, the CDR3 is TGCAGTGCCCCTGAACTGGGCACCGGGGAGCTGCTTTTT. Protein product: CSAPELGTGELLF.

As to this clonotype: One junction end disagrees with the germline gene, perhaps due to a read error. This chain connects TRBV27 to TRBJ2-1; a possible D gene is TRBD2 (6 bases). Germline-derived CDR1 and CDR2 are MNHEY and SMNVEV (reference sequence). CDR3 size: 13 residues. This CDR3 is CASRVGGNNGQFF. CDR3 bases: TGTGCCAGCAGGGTGGGGGGTAACAATGGGCAGTTCTTC.